The clone carrying this T cell receptor (beta chain) was observed once. The antigen is not known. Barcoded TCR alpha and TCR beta cDNA libraries with UMIs came from 5'RACE using constant-segment primers. Each CDR3 protein gets one entry after TCRdb re-called the 5' RACE reads with MiXCR. This table holds around 120,000 distinct CDR3 sequences, about 17% found once. This record belongs to a study of T-cell memory formation after mild COVID-19. Overall study findings and caveats: Mostly located in CM and EM were contracting CD4+ clones, with contracting CD8+ clones located in EMRA. Whereas later expanders leaned CD4+, clones contracting day 15 to 85 showed a balanced CD4/CD8 makeup.

The CDR3 contains 17 residues. V shed 3 bases and J shed 1 base, with 18 bases lying between them. The germline CDR1 and CDR2 sequences are ENHRY and SYGVKD. Sequenced: PBMCs or a T cell subset sorted from them (not recorded which). The chain is built from TRBV10-3 and TRBJ1-1; weak D call: TRBD1 (6 bases). The sequence was collected from an adult woman who had mild COVID-19 (a few samples of this study predate the infection). Cell type and time point are not known. CDR3 region: CAISEQPLGAGNTEAFF. CDR3 DNA: TGTGCCATCAGTGAACAGCCTTTGGGGGCTGGGAACACTGAAGCTTTCTTT.